Following are 10 T cell receptor beta chains from one sample sequenced in a study of blood T cell repertoires in COVID-19 (TCRdb year 2020). The library was prepared using the immunoSEQ multiplex PCR assay. In its TCRdb copy, this immuneACCESS table keeps in-frame sequences only and misses some clones. Where compared with another copy, unresolved V genes explain less than half of these, and the others have no known cause. The sample table holds fewer than 150,000 clones, of which roughly 86% were seen once. The ten largest clones capture 5% to 6% of the sample. The sequencing sample was made of peripheral blood. These receptors were taken from a human donor in a cohort sampled during active COVID-19.

This clone was detected only a few times. This chain uses TRBV7-9 with TRBJ2-5, with TRBD2 matching over 10 bases. Germline trimming cut 5 bases from V and 5 bases from J; bases unmatched to any gene: 2. The length of the CDR3 is 13 residues. CDR1 SEHNR and CDR2 FQNEAQ come from the germline V gene (reference sequence). Here the CDR3 reads CASSAGLAETQYF. The CDR3 nucleotides are TGTGCCAGCAGCGCGGGACTAGCGGAGACCCAGTACTTC.

This chain joins TRBV6-5 and TRBJ2-5, with 7 bases matching TRBD1. This CDR3 is 15 amino acids long. Germline CDR1 and CDR2: MNHEY and SVGAGI. The ends lost 4 bases at V and 2 bases at J; junction bases unmatched: 7. CDR3 region: CASSSQGRLQETQYF. CDR3 sequence (DNA): TGTGCCAGCAGTTCACAGGGGCGGCTTCAAGAGACCCAGTACTTC.

Here the CDR3 reads CASSFPGQVETQYF. CDR3 in DNA: TGTGCCAGCAGCTTCCCCGGACAGGTAGAGACCCAGTACTTC. The chain combines TRBV5-8 with TRBJ2-5; TRBD1 matches at 7 bases. The CDR3 length is 14 residues. V lost 2 bases to trimming and J lost 4 bases; unmatched junction nucleotides: 5. The germline CDR1 and CDR2 sequences are SGHTS and YDEGEE.

This clone was counted between two and nine times. The chain couples TRBV15 to TRBJ2-1, with TRBD2 identical over 9 bases. The V gene's germline CDR1 is LNHNV and CDR2 YYDKDF (reference sequence). V shed 0 bases, J shed 1 base, and the junction held 13 bases outside the gene matches. The length of the CDR3 is 20 residues. The CDR3 reads CATSRDPRYAGGRSYNEQFF. CDR3 DNA: TGTGCCACCAGCAGAGACCCACGGTATGCGGGAGGGAGGTCCTACAATGAGCAGTTCTTC.

V gene TRBV24-1 combines with J gene TRBJ2-1; D possibly corresponds to TRBD1 (6 bases). The CDR3 is 13 amino acids. The V end lost 3 bases, the J end lost 7 bases, and 9 bases lay between the germline ends. In germline, CDR1 is KGHDR, CDR2 SFDVKD. The CDR3 sequence is CATSDQDRNEQFF. The CDR3 DNA reads as TGTGCCACCAGTGATCAGGACAGAAATGAGCAGTTCTTC.

This sequence joins TRBV7-3 and TRBJ2-6; a weak D match, TRBD1 (5 bases). Germline V gene data show CDR1 as SGHTA and CDR2 as FQGTGA. Trimming left V 5 bases short and J 1 base short, with 6 bases between. This CDR3 has 14 amino acids. DNA for the CDR3: TGTGCCAGCAGCCCAGGGTCTGGGGCCAACGTCCTGACTTTC. It translates to CASSPGSGANVLTF.

This clone was recorded many times. Other DNA sequences within the sample encode an identical CDR3. V and J are TRBV28 and TRBJ1-2; D is perhaps TRBD1 (6 bases). Trimming left V 2 bases short and J 2 bases short, with 9 bases between. The CDR3 loop spans 14 amino acids. The V gene's germline CDR1 is MDHEN and CDR2 SYDVKM. The DNA of the CDR3 is TGTGCCAGCAGTTTAGGTACAGGGAACTATGGCTACACCTTC. It codes for CASSLGTGNYGYTF.

The V and J genes are TRBV2 and TRBJ1-5, with a possible D match to TRBD1 (5 bases). Germline CDR1 is SNHLY and CDR2 is FYNNEI. V was cut by 8 bases and J by 3 bases, with 14 bases left in between. The CDR3 length is 14 residues. The CDR3 bases are TGTGCCAGCCTATCCGGGACTCCCAATCAGCCCCAGCATTTT. Amino acid sequence: CASLSGTPNQPQHF.

The rearrangement joins TRBV19 to TRBJ2-5, with D possibly being TRBD2 (5 bases). This CDR3 region has 13 residues. The germline CDR1 and CDR2 sequences are LNHDA and SQIVND (reference sequence). V gave up 4 bases and J gave up 5 bases, with 11 bases separating them. The CDR3 nucleotides read TGTGCCAGTAGTAACCAAAAGCGGGAGACCCAGTACTTC. Its translation: CASSNQKRETQYF.

V and J are TRBV5-6 and TRBJ2-6; D possibly corresponds to TRBD2 (6 bases). V lost 7 bases and J lost 0, with 14 bases in between. The CDR3 loop spans 16 amino acids. Germline loops: CDR1 SGHDT, CDR2 YYEEEE. The CDR3 nucleotides are TGTGCCAGCGGACTATTGGCCCGCTCTGGGGCCAACGTCCTGACTTTC. It codes for CASGLLARSGANVLTF. The full variable domain, its missing parts supplied by reference TRBV5-6 and TRBJ2-6, is DAGVTQSPTHLIKTRGQQVTLRCSPKSGHDTVSWYQQALGQGPQFIFQYYEEEERQRGNFPDRFSGHQFPNYSSELNVNALLLGDSALYLCASGLLARSGANVLTFGAGSRLTVL.